This T cell receptor (beta chain) was identified in a study of post-analysis software for immune sequencing data (dated by TCRdb to between 2014 and 2017). Regarding the study in general: Disease courses on record covered relapsing-remitting, secondary progressive and progressive-relapsing multiple sclerosis, though some patients had no subtype annotation. Patient repertoires were compared against 11 previously published healthy control repertoires from donors aged roughly 6 to 26 years. A subset of samples was prepared in parallel using single-end sample barcoding, then pooled and co-amplified after Illumina adapter ligation. The paper's findings and limits, for the study overall: The control group was slightly older than the multiple sclerosis patient group. Four or five TRBV segments, including TRBV5-6, TRBV5-1 and TRBV20-1, were significantly more frequent in patients than controls. Significantly lower normalized Chao1 diversity was found in multiple sclerosis patients than in controls, suggesting substantial peripheral T-cell clonal expansion. When samples were clustered directly using the F measure, samples prepared in the same batch co-clustered strongly, which prompted a batch-effect correction.

Taken from cysteine to phenylalanine, the CDR3 has 15 residues. Kept here is only the CDR3 DNA, which spans 45 bases and is read in frame from base 1. From the germline V gene, CDR1 is SGHTA and CDR2 is FQGTGA. Deletion took 3 bases off V and 0 bases off J, with a span of 6 bases between the germline ends. Library construction relied on PCR. TCRdb names Illumina HiSeq 2500 as the instrument used. To reduce PCR and sequencing biases, unique molecular identifiers were built into the TCR beta cDNA libraries. Per 1 to 10 million input T cells, approximately 500,000 cDNA molecules were obtained, such that each molecule approximated one T cell. Patient libraries were prepared and sequenced with the same protocol used for the earlier healthy control dataset. Samples belonging to the same batch were prepared together, multiplexed and sequenced on a shared HiSeq lane. Turning to the authors' computational methods: MIGEC handled the raw barcoded reads, throwing out single-read molecular identifier groups before consensus assembly and CDR3 extraction. Clonotype tables were post-analysed with VDJtools, normalizing diversity by down-sampling all datasets to the smallest sample size. In repertoire overlap clustering, CDR3 amino acid sequences, but not nucleotide sequences, were matched to correct batch-related cross-sample contamination. TCRdb took the public reads, trimmed them with fastp at Q25, ran MiXCR for clone calling and kept in-frame beta chains. Duplicate CDR3 protein sequences are folded into a single record with the most common DNA and genes. Clone size and V and J calls follow TCRdb, not the original study. The sample data list about 430,000 distinct CDR3 sequences, and approximately 39% of these were observed just once. The leading ten clones occupy about 7.6% of the sample.

TCR beta repertoires were profiled from peripheral blood of more than ten young patients with multiple sclerosis to demonstrate the VDJtools post-analysis software. Multiple sclerosis patients were children and adolescents aged roughly 6 to 16 years. Comments on this clonotype: The specificity of this receptor is unknown. The record has no base qualities; no much larger clone is one base away.

This TCR came from a girl aged 2 to 9 with multiple sclerosis. This sequence uses TRBV7-3 and TRBJ2-6; TRBD1 is possibly the D segment (5 matching bases). Sequenced: blood. CDR3 region: CASSLTVSGANVLTF. Here is the DNA: TGTGCCAGCAGCTTGACAGTCTCTGGGGCCAACGTCCTGACTTTC.